The next 30 T cell receptor beta chains were all read from a single sample in a study of blood T cells in healthy people across ages. A second roughly 6 to 12 cycle PCR used barcoded and J-beta primers. TCRdb independently ran MiXCR on the 5' RACE reads; one entry per CDR3 protein. There are about 800,000 distinct CDR3 sequences in the sample; roughly 60% occur only once, and around 22% lies in the top ten. The sample comprised blood. All receptors derive from a man aged 25-45 years in good health.

This rearrangement joins TRBV20-1 to TRBJ2-1; 7 positions match TRBD2. Germline CDR1 is DFQATT and CDR2 is SNEGSKA (reference sequence). With 2 bases clipped from V and 4 bases from J, the junction kept 8 bases outside the gene matches. The CDR3 consists of 15 residues. CDR3: CSARRSGIRYNEQFF. As DNA, the CDR3 is TGCAGTGCTAGACGGAGCGGGATCCGATACAATGAGCAGTTCTTC.

The chain combines TRBV5-1 with TRBJ1-1; TRBD1 might be the D (5 bases). Germline lookup yields CDR1 SGHRS and CDR2 YFSETQ. CDR3 length: 12 residues. V lost 3 bases to trimming and J lost 11 bases, with 14 bases between them. CDR3 sequence: CASSSVGGEAFF. Written as DNA, the CDR3 is TGCGCCAGCAGCTCCGTGGGGGGGGAGGCTTTCTTT. Full variable domain (rest looked up from reference TRBV5-1 and TRBJ1-1): KAGVTQTPRYLIKTRGQQVTLSCSPISGHRSVSWYQQTPGQGLQFLFEYFSETQRNKGNFPGRFSGRQFSNSRSEMNVSTLELGDSALYLCASSSVGGEAFFGQGTRLTVV.

This chain uses TRBV2 with TRBJ2-5; D is perhaps TRBD2 (6 bases). Germline V gene sequence: CDR1 SNHLY, CDR2 FYNNEI. The CDR3 runs 15 residues. V was pared by 2 bases and J by 2 bases, with 12 bases between. The CDR3 DNA sequence: TGTGCCAGCAGTGAATCGGGAGCGGGTCAAGAGACCCAGTACTTC. It specifies CASSESGAGQETQYF.

This clonotype occurred a few times. This sequence joins TRBV3-1 and TRBJ2-5; 9 nucleotides agree with TRBD2. The CDR3 covers 16 residues. Germline CDR1 and CDR2: LGHDT and YNNKEL (reference sequence). Trimming at V came to 5 bases and at J to 5 bases, leaving 12 bases not matched to a gene. The CDR3 DNA follows: TGTGCCAGCAGCGGCAGAGGGACTAGCAGACTGGAGACCCAGTACTTC. It is translated as CASSGRGTSRLETQYF.

The V gene is TRBV6-6, the J gene TRBJ1-1; 10 bases agree with TRBD1. CDR3 length: 17 residues. Losses at the gene ends were 7 bases for V and 1 base for J; bases not matched to a gene: 12. Germline values: CDR1 MNHNY, CDR2 SVGAGI (reference sequence). In DNA, the CDR3 is TGTGCCAGCACTCGAGATGGGGACAGGGGAACGAACACTGAAGCTTTCTTT. Encoded protein: CASTRDGDRGTNTEAFF.

V is TRBV28 and J is TRBJ2-5; the D call may be TRBD1 or TRBD2 (5 bases each). The CDR3 length is 15 residues. Trimming took 6 bases from V and 11 from J, leaving 25 bases between them. Germline V CDR1 and CDR2: MDHEN, SYDVKM. This CDR3 reads CASRTVGTNPREQYF. The CDR3 DNA reads as TGTGCCAGCAGAACCGTCGGGACGAACCCTCGTGAGCAGTACTTC.

This chain joins TRBV27 and TRBJ2-3; D is ambiguous. Per the germline V gene, CDR1 is MNHEY and CDR2 is SMNVEV (reference sequence). The CDR3 contains 13 residues. Between the trimmed V and J ends, which lost 2 bases and 4 bases, there was a span of 7 bases. CDR3 nucleotides: TGTGCCAGCAGTTTAGATTTGTCAGATACGCAGTATTTT. Encoded protein: CASSLDLSDTQYF.

J is TRBJ2-7 and V is TRBV12-3 or TRBV12-4; D gene ambiguous. The CDR3 spans 13 residues. With 7 bases removed from V and 0 bases from J, the gap between germline ends came to 10 bases. The CDR3 region has the DNA TGTGCCAGCACCCCCTCGGGCTCCTACGAGCAGTACTTC. This translates into CASTPSGSYEQYF.

Remarks on this clonotype: The junction differs from germline at one of its ends, possibly a read error. The chain carries TRBV15 and TRBJ2-1, with a possible D match to TRBD1 (5 bases). Judging by the DNA end, TRBJ2-7 fits better; the J call may be wrong. The CDR3 contains 13 residues. Germline V gene lookup returns CDR1 LNHNV and CDR2 YYDKDF (reference sequence). The CDR3 DNA sequence: TGTGTCACCAGCCCCAGGGTTGCCCACGAGCAGTACTTC. It specifies CVTSPRVAHEQYF.

The rearrangement joins TRBV4-1 to TRBJ2-3, with unresolved D. The V end was cut by 4 bases, the J end by 3 bases, with 14 bases between. In germline, CDR1 is MGHRA, CDR2 YSYEKL. The CDR3 covers 15 residues. The CDR3, as DNA: TGCGCCAGCAGCCTAGTTCTTGTTGGAACAGATACGCAGTATTTT. This encodes CASSLVLVGTDTQYF.

As regards this clonotype: Just one base apart from a much larger clone, this may be a read error. The chain has TRBV15 and TRBJ1-2, with 8 bases matching TRBD1. The CDR3 runs to 13 residues. V was clipped by 2 bases and J by 12 bases; unmatched bases: 8. Per the germline V gene, CDR1 is LNHNV and CDR2 is YYDKDF (reference sequence). CDR3 residues: CATSRPGTGGHTF. CDR3 nucleotide sequence: TGTGCCACCAGCAGACCGGGGACAGGAGGCCACACCTTC. The full variable domain, with the rest looked up from reference TRBV15 and TRBJ1-2, is DAMVIQNPRYQVTQFGKPVTLSCSQTLNHNVMYWYQQKSSQAPKLLFHYYDKDFNNEADTPDNFQSRRPNTSFCFLDIRSPGLGDTAMYLCATSRPGTGGHTFGSGTRLTVV.

This clonotype was counted at least ten times. The CDR3 protein is CASSLGRYEQYF. The CDR3 DNA follows: TGTGCCAGCAGCTTAGGCCGGTACGAGCAGTACTTC. The V and J genes are TRBV7-9 and TRBJ2-7; D gene ambiguous. The CDR3 loop spans 12 amino acids. The germline V gene encodes CDR1 SEHNR and CDR2 FQNEAQ (reference sequence). Trimming cost V 1 base and J 4 bases, with 5 bases left between them.

The chain couples TRBV27 to TRBJ2-7, with unresolved D. The germline V gene has CDR1 MNHEY and CDR2 SMNVEV (reference sequence). This CDR3 is 14 amino acids long. The ends were cut back, 6 bases at V and 0 bases at J, with 12 bases in the middle. CDR3 in DNA: TGTGCCAGCAGAACACGATGGGGCTCCTACGAGCAGTACTTC. Protein: CASRTRWGSYEQYF.

The chain has TRBV7-9 and TRBJ2-3; D is possibly TRBD2 (6 bases). CDR3 size: 16 residues. Germline V lookup: CDR1 SEHNR, CDR2 FQNEAQ (reference sequence). V was clipped by 2 bases and J by 5 bases, with 17 bases between them. The CDR3 region has the DNA TGTGCCAGCAGCTTATTCGGCTATGGAGGGGTAGATACGCAGTATTTT. Its translation is CASSLFGYGGVDTQYF.

This clonotype was picked up a small number of times. V usage is TRBV29-1 and J usage is TRBJ2-5; 8 bases match TRBD1. The end of the DNA fits TRBJ2-7 better, so the J call may be wrong. The V gene's germline CDR1 is SQVTM and CDR2 ANQGSEA. The CDR3 extends over 13 amino acids. In DNA, the CDR3 is TGCAGCGTTGCGACAGGGGCAACGTACGAGCAGTACTTC. Amino acids: CSVATGATYEQYF.

V usage is TRBV6-5 and J usage is TRBJ1-2; weak D call: TRBD1 (6 bases). This CDR3 comprises 14 residues. CDR1 and CDR2 from the germline V gene are MNHEY and SVGAGI. V shed 10 bases and J shed 2 bases, with 17 bases lying between them. This CDR3 reads CATAQTGRNYGYTF. Written as DNA, the CDR3 is TGTGCCACTGCACAGACAGGTCGAAACTATGGCTACACCTTC.

This chain uses TRBV29-1 with TRBJ2-5, with D perhaps matching TRBD1 (5 bases). CDR1 and CDR2 from the germline V gene are SQVTM and ANQGSEA. This CDR3 is 13 amino acids long. Trimming took 4 bases from V and 11 from J, leaving 20 bases between them. CDR3 in DNA: TGCAGCGTTGGGGGCCAGGGTTCAGTTGGGCAGTACTTC. Its translation is CSVGGQGSVGQYF. Variable domain in full (rest from reference TRBV29-1 and TRBJ2-5): SAVISQKPSRDICQRGTSLTIQCQVDSQVTMMFWYRQQPGQSLTLIATANQGSEATYESGFVIDKFPISRPNLTFSTLTVSNMSPEDSSIYLCSVGGQGSVGQYFGPGTRLLVL.

The chain carries TRBV27 and TRBJ2-5; D is ambiguous. The DNA matches TRBJ2-7 better at its end, which makes the J call doubtful. Per germline, CDR1 MNHEY and CDR2 SMNVEV (reference sequence). This CDR3 has 12 amino acids. Here the CDR3 reads CATNRPHYEQYF. DNA for the CDR3: TGTGCCACCAATCGACCCCATTACGAGCAGTACTTC.

The chain carries TRBV12-3 or TRBV12-4 and TRBJ1-2, with 8 bases matching TRBD1. Losses at the gene ends were 11 bases for V and 4 bases for J; bases not matched to a gene: 15. This CDR3 is 15 amino acids long. As DNA, the CDR3 is TGTGCCGTTGGACAGTGGGACAGGATGTTCTATGGCTACACCTTC. This translates into CAVGQWDRMFYGYTF.

V gene TRBV7-2 combines with J gene TRBJ2-3, with TRBD2 matching 7 bases. This CDR3 has 17 residues. J gave up 5 bases and V 2 bases, and 13 bases lay outside the gene matches. Germline assignment: CDR1 SGHTA and CDR2 FQGNSA. The CDR3 DNA is TGTGCCAGCAGCTTATCAAATCCAGCGGGGATGGGAGATACGCAGTATTTT. Its translation: CASSLSNPAGMGDTQYF.

This chain links TRBV18 with TRBJ1-2; no definite D call. The CDR3 consists of 14 residues. V lost 2 bases to trimming and J lost 8 bases, with 15 bases between them. The germline gives CDR1 KGHSH, CDR2 LQKENI. Here the CDR3 reads CASSPGGPGRGYTF. The CDR3 DNA is TGTGCCAGCTCACCAGGCGGGCCAGGAAGAGGCTACACCTTC. Supplemented by reference TRBV18 and TRBJ1-2, the full variable domain reads NAGVMQNPRHLVRRRGQEARLRCSPMKGHSHVYWYRQLPEEGLKFMVYLQKENIIDESGMPKERFSAEFPKEGPSILRIQQVVRGDSAAYFCASSPGGPGRGYTFGSGTRLTVV.

V and J are TRBV25-1 and TRBJ2-5; TRBD1 matches at 10 bases. Germline lookup yields CDR1 MGHDK and CDR2 SYGVNS. This CDR3 region has 15 residues. Trimming removed 7 bases from V and 5 bases from J; junction bases left unmatched: 10. CDR3 nucleotide sequence: TGTGCCAGCAACAGACAGGGGGCCAGTAGGGAGACCCAGTACTTC. It encodes CASNRQGASRETQYF.

The genes are TRBV6-1 and TRBJ2-1, with a tentative D call TRBD1 (5 bases). Germline V gene lookup returns CDR1 MNHNS and CDR2 SASEGT. The CDR3 covers 16 residues. The V end lost 7 bases, the J end lost 0 bases, and 16 bases lay between the germline ends. The CDR3 DNA reads as TGTGCCAGCATCGCAGGGAAGGGGCACTCCTACAATGAGCAGTTCTTC. The encoded protein is CASIAGKGHSYNEQFF.

The V gene is TRBV28, the J gene TRBJ1-5; D is unclear. CDR3 length equals 14 residues. The ends were cut back, 6 bases at V and 4 bases at J, with 13 bases in the middle. CDR1 is MDHEN and CDR2 is SYDVKM in the germline V gene. CDR3 amino acids: CASRRAVTNQPQHF. The CDR3 DNA follows: TGTGCCAGCAGGCGGGCAGTTACTAATCAGCCCCAGCATTTT.

This clonotype has ten or more counts. The chain employs TRBV12-3 or TRBV12-4 and TRBJ2-1; D is uncertain. The V gene lost 5 bases and the J gene lost 6 bases, with 11 bases spanning the gap. The CDR3 runs to 13 residues. The CDR3 region is CASSVERGNEQFF. CDR3 sequence (DNA): TGTGCCAGCAGTGTAGAACGCGGCAATGAGCAGTTCTTC.

V and J are TRBV5-1 and TRBJ1-3; 10 bases agree with TRBD1. Germline trimming cut 3 bases from V and 8 bases from J; bases unmatched to any gene: 5. Germline V lookup: CDR1 SGHRS, CDR2 YFSETQ. This CDR3 contains 14 residues. CDR3 DNA sequence: TGCGCCAGCAGCTCTGGGACAGGGGAAGACACCATATATTTT. Amino acids: CASSSGTGEDTIYF.

The chain uses TRBV7-8 and TRBJ2-3, with 7 bases that match TRBD2. J lost 2 bases, V lost 4 bases, and 3 bases had no gene match. The CDR3 loop spans 14 amino acids. CDR1 SGHVS and CDR2 FQNEAQ come from the germline V gene. The DNA of the CDR3 is TGTGCCAGCAGCTCCGGGGGGAACACAGATACGCAGTATTTT. It is translated as CASSSGGNTDTQYF.

The chain uses TRBV7-2 and TRBJ2-5; D could derive from TRBD1 or TRBD2 (5 bases each). V dropped 5 bases and J dropped 5 bases, with 24 bases sitting between them. Germline CDR1 SGHTA, CDR2 FQGNSA. This CDR3 comprises 17 residues. The CDR3 loop is CASSAISPVPGRETQYF. In DNA form, the CDR3 reads TGTGCCAGCAGCGCCATCTCCCCAGTCCCGGGGCGGGAGACCCAGTACTTC.

Only one count was recorded for this clonotype. V and J are TRBV6-5 and TRBJ2-4; D is uncertain. Near its end, the DNA agrees better with TRBJ2-7, so the J call may be wrong. CDR1 and CDR2 (germline): MNHEY, SVGAGI. CDR3 length equals 14 residues. CDR3 loop: CASSYGQDSYEQYF. The CDR3 DNA reads as TGTGCCAGCAGTTACGGGCAGGACTCCTACGAGCAGTACTTC.

This clonotype has only a few counts. V usage is TRBV7-8 and J usage is TRBJ2-5, with D perhaps given as TRBD1 or TRBD2 (5 bases each). CDR1 is SGHVS and CDR2 is FQNEAQ in the germline V gene. The CDR3 length is 12 residues. V gave up 6 bases and J gave up 11 bases, with 16 bases separating them. Here the CDR3 DNA reads TGTGCCAGCAGATCCGCCCAAGGGGAGCAGTACTTC. Its translation is CASRSAQGEQYF.